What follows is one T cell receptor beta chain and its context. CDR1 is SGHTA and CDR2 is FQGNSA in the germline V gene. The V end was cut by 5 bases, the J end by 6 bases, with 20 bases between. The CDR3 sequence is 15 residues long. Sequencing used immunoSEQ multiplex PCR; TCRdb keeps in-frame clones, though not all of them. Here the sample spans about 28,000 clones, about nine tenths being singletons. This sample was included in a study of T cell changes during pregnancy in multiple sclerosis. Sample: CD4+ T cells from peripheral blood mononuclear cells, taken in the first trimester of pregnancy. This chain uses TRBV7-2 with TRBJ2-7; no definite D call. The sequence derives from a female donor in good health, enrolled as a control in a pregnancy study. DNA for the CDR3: TGTGCCAGCAGCCCCCCAAGAGGATACCAGCTCGAGCAGTACTTC. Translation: CASSPPRGYQLEQYF.